This TCR beta chain emerged from a study of shared clonotypes between healthy human individuals. Per the original data handling: Filtering differed, since immunoSEQ gave only junction sequences and no quality scores. Method: immunoSEQ multiplex PCR; TCRdb's copy keeps in-frame clones and lacks some. The V and J calls and the clone size are those of that table, but D and trimming were determined from the DNA. The sample shows some 120,000 clones, 55% to 70% of them seen only once. The CDR3 is 15 amino acids. V gave up 6 bases and J gave up 0 bases, with 15 bases separating them. CDR1 and CDR2 (germline): SGHRS, YFSETQ.

The sequenced sample consisted of memory CD8+ T cells sorted from blood. Specified subset: CD45RO+ cells pooled with CCR7-negative TemRA cells. The chain uses TRBV5-1 and TRBJ1-1; D is perhaps TRBD1 (5 bases). The TCR was taken from a woman aged 25 to 45 in good health. The CDR3 loop is CASTKTADLNTEAFF. CDR3 nucleotide sequence: TGCGCCAGCACCAAGACAGCGGACCTGAACACTGAAGCTTTCTTT.